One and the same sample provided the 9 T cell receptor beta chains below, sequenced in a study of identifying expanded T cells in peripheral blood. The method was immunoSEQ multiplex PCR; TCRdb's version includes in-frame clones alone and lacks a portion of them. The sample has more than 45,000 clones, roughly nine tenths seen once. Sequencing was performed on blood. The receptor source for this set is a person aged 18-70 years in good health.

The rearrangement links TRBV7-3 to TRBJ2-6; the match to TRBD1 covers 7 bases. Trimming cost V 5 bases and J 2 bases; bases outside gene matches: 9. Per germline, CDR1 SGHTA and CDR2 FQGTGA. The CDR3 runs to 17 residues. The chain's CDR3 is CASSPTGRGTGANVLTF. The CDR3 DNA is TGTGCCAGCAGCCCGACAGGGCGAGGAACTGGGGCCAACGTCCTGACTTTC.

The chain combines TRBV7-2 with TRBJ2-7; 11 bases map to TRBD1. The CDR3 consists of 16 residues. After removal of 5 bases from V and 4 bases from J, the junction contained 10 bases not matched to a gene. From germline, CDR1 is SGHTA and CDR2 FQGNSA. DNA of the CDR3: TGTGCCAGCAGCCCGAGGACAGGGGGCGGAAATTACGAGCAGTACTTC. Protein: CASSPRTGGGNYEQYF.

CDR3 sequence (DNA): TGTGCCAGTACCTTTTCTCCGGGACGGGTAGATCAGCCCCAGCATTTT. Amino acid sequence: CASTFSPGRVDQPQHF. The rearrangement links TRBV19 to TRBJ1-5; D possibly corresponds to TRBD1 (5 bases). Per germline, CDR1 LNHDA and CDR2 SQIVND (reference sequence). V shed 7 bases and J shed 5 bases, with 21 bases lying between them. The CDR3 runs to 16 residues.

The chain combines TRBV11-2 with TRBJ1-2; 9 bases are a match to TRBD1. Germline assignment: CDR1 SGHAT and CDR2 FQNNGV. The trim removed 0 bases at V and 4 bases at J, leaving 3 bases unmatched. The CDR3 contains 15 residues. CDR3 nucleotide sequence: TGTGCCAGCAGCTTAGAGGGACAGGGTCCCTATGGCTACACCTTC. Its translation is CASSLEGQGPYGYTF.

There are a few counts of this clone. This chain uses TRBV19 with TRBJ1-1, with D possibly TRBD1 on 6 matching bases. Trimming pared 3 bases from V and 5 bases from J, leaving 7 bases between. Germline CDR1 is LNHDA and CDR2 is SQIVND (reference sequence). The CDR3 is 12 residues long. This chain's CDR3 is CASSIRGTEAFF. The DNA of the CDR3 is TGTGCCAGTAGTATCAGGGGAACTGAAGCTTTCTTT.

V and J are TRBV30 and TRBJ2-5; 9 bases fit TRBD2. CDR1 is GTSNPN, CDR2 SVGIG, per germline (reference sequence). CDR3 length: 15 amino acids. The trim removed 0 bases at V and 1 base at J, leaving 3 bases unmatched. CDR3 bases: TGTGCCTGGAGTGTAGGTAGCGGGGGCCAAGAGACCCAGTACTTC. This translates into CAWSVGSGGQETQYF.

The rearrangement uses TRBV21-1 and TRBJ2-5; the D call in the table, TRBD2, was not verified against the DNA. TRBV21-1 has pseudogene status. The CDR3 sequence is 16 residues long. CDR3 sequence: CASSKVGLRAAETQYF. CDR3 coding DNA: TGTGCCAGCAGCAAAGTAGGACTTCGGGCCGCGGAGACCCAGTACTTC.

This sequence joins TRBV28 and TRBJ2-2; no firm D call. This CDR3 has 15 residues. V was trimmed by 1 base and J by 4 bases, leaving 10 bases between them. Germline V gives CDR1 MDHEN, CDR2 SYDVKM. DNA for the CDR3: TGTGCCAGCAGTTTATTGGCAGAAATCACCGGGGAGCTGTTTTTT. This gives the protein CASSLLAEITGELFF.

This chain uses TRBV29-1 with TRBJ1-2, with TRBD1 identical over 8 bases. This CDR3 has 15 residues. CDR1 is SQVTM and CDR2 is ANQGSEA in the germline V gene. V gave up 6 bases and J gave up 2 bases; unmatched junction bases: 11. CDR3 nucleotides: TGCAGCGTGCAAGTCTCCAGGGGGCTCAACTATGGCTACACCTTC. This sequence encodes CSVQVSRGLNYGYTF.